Given below is one TCR beta chain in context. Its antigen remains unidentified. The patients chosen for sequencing had shown expansion of CD8+CD57+ cells (detected by flow cytometry). A severe acquired aplastic anemia diagnosis applied to all patients. The data belong to a study of CD8+CD57+ T cells in acquired aplastic anemia. Study-wide results and limits: Overlap between patients and controls comprised about 28 CD8+ CDR3 sequences.

From germline, CDR1 is LNHDA and CDR2 SQIVND (reference sequence). The CDR3 contains 15 residues. V lost 4 bases, J lost 6 bases, and 11 bases stayed unmatched. Investigators profiled TCR beta VDJ and CDR3 from genomic DNA template. TCRdb re-called the reads with MiXCR, one entry per CDR3 protein. The sample holds around 220,000 distinct CDR3 sequences, under 55% seen once. Sequencing used sorted CD4+, CD8+, or CD8+CD57+ T cells (not recorded which) from PBMCs. The receptor comes from a human donor with aplastic anemia. The V and J genes are TRBV19 and TRBJ2-5; TRBD1 matches at 7 bases. DNA of the CDR3: TGTGCCAGTAGTACCACCCCTGGGGGACAGCAGACCCAGTACTTC. Translating it yields CASSTTPGGQQTQYF.